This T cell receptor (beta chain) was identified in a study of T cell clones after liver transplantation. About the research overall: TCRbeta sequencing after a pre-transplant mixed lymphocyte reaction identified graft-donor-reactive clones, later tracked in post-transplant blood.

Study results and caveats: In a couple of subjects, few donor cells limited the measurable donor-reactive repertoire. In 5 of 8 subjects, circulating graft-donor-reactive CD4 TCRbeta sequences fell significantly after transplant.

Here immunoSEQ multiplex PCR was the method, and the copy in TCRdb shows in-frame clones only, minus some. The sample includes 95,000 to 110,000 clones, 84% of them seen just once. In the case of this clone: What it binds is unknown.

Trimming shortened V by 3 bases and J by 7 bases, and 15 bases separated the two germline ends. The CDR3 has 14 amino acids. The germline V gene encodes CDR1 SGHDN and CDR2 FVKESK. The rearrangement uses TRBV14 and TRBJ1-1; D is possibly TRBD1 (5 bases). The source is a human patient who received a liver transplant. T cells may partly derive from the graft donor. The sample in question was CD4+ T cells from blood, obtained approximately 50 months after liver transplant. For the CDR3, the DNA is TGTGCCAGCAGCCACGGACTTCATAGGGGTGAAGCTTTCTTT. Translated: CASSHGLHRGEAFF.